This TCR beta chain stems from a study of blood T cell repertoires in COVID-19 (dated by TCRdb to the early 2020s). Turning to the overall study: Samples from collaborators originated in the United States, Italy and Spain and spanned both the acute and convalescent phases of COVID-19. The material from the prospective study consisted of cDNA or gDNA derived from T cells, B-cell-depleted T cells, or PBMCs. The dataset comprised deeply sampled blood TCRbeta repertoires from subjects exposed to, actively infected with, or recovered from COVID-19. The repertoires were released in a freely available public database meant as a resource for research on the immune response to SARS-CoV-2. The samples were drawn from the first 160 participants of the ongoing ImmuneRACE study and from 1,200 or so subjects provided by 6 global collaborators. A de-identified subject ID, COVID-19 status, age in years and sex were almost always included in the sample metadata. Where available, HLA class I and class II types were obtained from metadata supplied by the sample provider rather than from assay-based typing.

CDR1 and CDR2 are drawn from the germline V gene (reference sequence): LGHDT, YNNKEL. The CDR3 measures 14 amino acids from cysteine to phenylalanine. The kept DNA is CDR3 alone, 42 bases in frame from the first base. At the junction V is shortened by 4 bases and J by 6 bases, with 13 bases in between. The paper's findings and limits, for the study overall: How much clinical and demographic metadata was included differed by source and by participant, and the metadata was provided uncurated.

The sample holds one count of this clone. This receptor's antigen is unknown. No much larger clone exists at a distance of one base, and base qualities are not known. Each collaborating institution followed its own protocols to collect whole blood in K2EDTA tubes. For TCRbeta analysis, collaborators shipped samples as frozen whole blood, isolated PBMCs, or DNA extracted from either of those sample types. TCRbeta CDR3 regions were amplified from genomic DNA by means of the immunoSEQ Assay, a bias-controlled multiplex PCR. On the authors' methods: Nucleated cell counts per sample were estimated from amplification of reference gene primers within the assay. To quantify the absolute abundance of each unique TCRbeta CDR3 rearrangement, sequence reads were collapsed and filtered. Productive Simpson clonality was computed per sample as the square root of Simpson's diversity index over productive rearrangements. This is the immuneACCESS table as TCRdb keeps it, with only in-frame sequences that have V and J called. A part of the clones is gone; compared with another copy, unresolved V genes explain less than half, and the rest is unexplained. V, J and clone size reflect that table, while D and trimming were determined from the DNA. This sample is represented by fewer than 250,000 clones; 75% to 85% of them were singletons. Roughly 5.5% of the sample lies in the top ten.

This chain is built from TRBV3-1 (or the pseudogene TRBV3-2) and TRBJ2-1; TRBD1 could be the D gene, as 5 bases match. Sequencing was performed on peripheral blood. This receptor was identified in a human donor in a cohort sampled during active COVID-19. The CDR3 region has the sequence CASSLGHMSNEQFF. In nucleotide form, the sequence is TGTGCCAGCAGCCTTGGACACATGTCCAATGAGCAGTTCTTC.